Below, 13 T cell receptor beta chains from the same sample are listed, as sequenced in a study of T cell changes during pregnancy in multiple sclerosis. The data were produced by immunoSEQ multiplex PCR, yet TCRdb's version contains in-frame clones alone and is incomplete. The table has 25,000 to 30,000 clones, about nine tenths seen once; the top ten hold 0.45% to 0.7%. The specimen was CD4+ T cells from peripheral blood mononuclear cells, collected in the first trimester of pregnancy. All receptors derive from a female donor in good health, enrolled as a control in a pregnancy study.

This chain links TRBV30 with TRBJ2-1; 9 positions match TRBD2. Germline loops: CDR1 GTSNPN, CDR2 SVGIG (reference sequence). V shed 2 bases, J shed 10 bases, and the junction held 12 bases outside the gene matches. This CDR3 contains 15 residues. The CDR3 region is CAWSMPAGGLWEQFF. The CDR3 DNA sequence: TGTGCCTGGAGTATGCCAGCGGGAGGACTGTGGGAGCAGTTCTTC. The full variable domain, completed using reference TRBV30 and TRBJ2-1, is SQTIHQWPATLVQPVGSPLSLECTVEGTSNPNLYWYRQAAGRGLQLLFYSVGIGQISSEVPQNLSASRPQDRQFILSSKKLLLSDSGFYLCAWSMPAGGLWEQFFGPGTRLTVL.

The J gene is TRBJ2-7, the V gene TRBV18, with 7 positions matching TRBD1. V trimming: 5 bases; J trimming: 4 bases; junction bases outside the gene matches: 2. The CDR3 consists of 12 residues. Germline V CDR1 and CDR2: KGHSH, LQKENI. The chain's CDR3 is CASSEQGYEQYF. The CDR3 DNA follows: TGTGCCAGCTCAGAACAGGGGTACGAGCAGTACTTC. Complete variable domain (other parts from reference TRBV18 and TRBJ2-7): NAGVMQNPRHLVRRRGQEARLRCSPMKGHSHVYWYRQLPEEGLKFMVYLQKENIIDESGMPKERFSAEFPKEGPSILRIQQVVRGDSAAYFCASSEQGYEQYFGPGTRLTVT.

This chain links TRBV28 with TRBJ1-4; 7 bases line up with TRBD1. V dropped 4 bases and J dropped 2; count of bases not matched to a gene: 10. This CDR3 is built from 17 residues. The germline CDR1 and CDR2 sequences are MDHEN and SYDVKM. In DNA, the CDR3 is TGTGCCAGCAGTTCAACACCTACAGGGGTCACTAATGAAAAACTGTTTTTT. This sequence encodes CASSSTPTGVTNEKLFF.

The V and J genes are TRBV25-1 and TRBJ2-7; weak D call: TRBD1 (5 bases). The germline V gene encodes CDR1 MGHDK and CDR2 SYGVNS. The CDR3 runs 12 residues. V was shortened by 4 bases and J by 3 bases, with 7 bases between the two germline ends. Here the CDR3 reads CASSGTNYEQYF. DNA of the CDR3: TGTGCCAGCAGTGGGACAAACTACGAGCAGTACTTC.

This clone has just a few counts. The chain employs TRBV6-1 and TRBJ1-5; D perhaps matches TRBD1 (6 bases). Germline-derived CDR1 and CDR2 are MNHNS and SASEGT. The CDR3 covers 15 residues. Trimming removed 7 bases at V and 6 bases at J, with 19 bases between. The CDR3 loop reads CASTGAPRGRQPQHF. The DNA for the CDR3 is TGTGCCAGCACAGGGGCCCCACGGGGCCGTCAGCCCCAGCATTTT.

The CDR3 is CASSLFQGRGTDTQYF. CDR3 DNA: TGTGCCAGCAGCTTGTTCCAAGGCAGGGGCACAGATACGCAGTATTTT. The rearrangement uses TRBV7-3 and TRBJ2-3; possible D gene TRBD1, 5 bases. Germline V gene lookup returns CDR1 SGHTA and CDR2 FQGTGA. This CDR3 region has 16 residues. The V gene lost 3 bases and the J gene lost 1 base, with 14 bases spanning the gap.

V is TRBV30 and J is TRBJ1-3; maybe TRBD1 (5 bases). The CDR3 has 13 amino acids. V was cut by 5 bases and J by 4 bases, with 12 bases left in between. In germline, CDR1 is GTSNPN, CDR2 SVGIG (reference sequence). The chain's CDR3 is CAWDGGSGNTIYF. In nucleotides, the CDR3 is TGTGCCTGGGACGGGGGATCCGGAAACACCATATATTTT.

The V and J genes are TRBV2 and TRBJ1-5, with 12 bases matching TRBD1. CDR3 length: 14 amino acids. In germline, CDR1 is SNHLY, CDR2 FYNNEI. The V segment lost 8 bases and the J segment 7 bases; nucleotides outside the gene matches: 6. The CDR3 DNA reads TGTGCCAGCGGGGGACAGGGGGCAGGCCAGCCCCAGCATTTT. Translating it yields CASGGQGAGQPQHF.

J is TRBJ2-1 and V is TRBV14, with 8 nucleotides matching TRBD1. V lost 1 base and J lost 12; bases outside the gene matches: 5. The germline V gene has CDR1 SGHDN and CDR2 FVKESK. CDR3 length equals 13 residues. As DNA, the CDR3 is TGTGCCAGCAGCCAAGTTTCTACAGGGGGGCAGTTCTTC. It codes for CASSQVSTGGQFF.

The chain recombines TRBV5-1 with TRBJ2-2, with 8 bases matching TRBD1. CDR1 is SGHRS, CDR2 YFSETQ, per germline. CDR3 length: 15 amino acids. V lost 2 bases to trimming and J lost 7 bases; unmatched junction nucleotides: 7. The DNA for the CDR3 is TGCGCCAGCAGCTTTGCAGGGGGCGCGGGCGGGGAGCTGTTTTTT. Translating gives CASSFAGGAGGELFF.

The chain carries TRBV4-1 and TRBJ1-6; no clear D gene. The CDR3 is 17 amino acids. Germline-derived CDR1 and CDR2 are MGHRA and YSYEKL. The V end lost 0 bases, the J end lost 9 bases, and 18 bases lay between the germline ends. This CDR3 reads CASSQEGGPAPGSPLHF. The CDR3 DNA sequence: TGCGCCAGCAGCCAAGAGGGTGGGCCGGCTCCCGGTTCACCCCTCCACTTT.

The chain has TRBV6-6 and TRBJ2-1, with a possible D match to TRBD2 (5 bases). The CDR3 runs 15 residues. Germline CDR1 is MNHNY and CDR2 is SVGAGI (reference sequence). V was shortened by 6 bases and J by 2 bases, with 14 bases between the two germline ends. The CDR3 sequence: CASSQDGMTYNEQFF. The CDR3 DNA reads TGTGCCAGCAGCCAGGACGGGATGACCTACAATGAGCAGTTCTTC.

This CDR3 reads CASSRPGFPQNGYTF. The CDR3 DNA follows: TGTGCCAGCAGTAGACCGGGTTTCCCCCAAAATGGCTACACCTTC. V gene TRBV27 combines with J gene TRBJ1-2; D remains unclear. The CDR3 is 15 amino acids. V lost 5 bases, J lost 6 bases, and 19 bases lay in between. Germline CDR1 is MNHEY and CDR2 is SMNVEV (reference sequence).